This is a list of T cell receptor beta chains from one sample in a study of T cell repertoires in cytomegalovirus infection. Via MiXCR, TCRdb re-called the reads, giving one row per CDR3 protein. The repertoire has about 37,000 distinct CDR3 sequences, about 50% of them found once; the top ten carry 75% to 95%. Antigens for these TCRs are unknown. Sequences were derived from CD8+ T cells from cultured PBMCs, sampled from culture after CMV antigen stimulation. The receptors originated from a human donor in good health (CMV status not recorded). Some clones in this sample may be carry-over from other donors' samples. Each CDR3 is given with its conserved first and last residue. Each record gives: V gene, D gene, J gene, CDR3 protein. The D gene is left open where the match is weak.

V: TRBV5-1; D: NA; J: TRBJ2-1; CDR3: CASSLEGGGTYNEQFF
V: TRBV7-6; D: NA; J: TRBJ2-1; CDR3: CASSLAKANEQFF
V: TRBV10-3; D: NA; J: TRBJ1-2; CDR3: CAISDGGLGYTF
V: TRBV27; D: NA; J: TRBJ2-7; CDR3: CASRGSVTGPAYEQYF
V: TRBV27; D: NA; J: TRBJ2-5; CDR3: CASSRLNQETQYF
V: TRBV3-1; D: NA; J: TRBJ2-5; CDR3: CASSQVGTSVRGTQYF
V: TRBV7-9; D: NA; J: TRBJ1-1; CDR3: CASSPRGTWNTEAFF
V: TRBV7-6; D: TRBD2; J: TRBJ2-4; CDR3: CASSLGDYSIQYF
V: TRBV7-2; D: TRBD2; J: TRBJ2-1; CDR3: CASSLVAGGGTNEQFF
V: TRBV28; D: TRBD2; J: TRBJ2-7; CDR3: CASTQGLAGSYEQYF